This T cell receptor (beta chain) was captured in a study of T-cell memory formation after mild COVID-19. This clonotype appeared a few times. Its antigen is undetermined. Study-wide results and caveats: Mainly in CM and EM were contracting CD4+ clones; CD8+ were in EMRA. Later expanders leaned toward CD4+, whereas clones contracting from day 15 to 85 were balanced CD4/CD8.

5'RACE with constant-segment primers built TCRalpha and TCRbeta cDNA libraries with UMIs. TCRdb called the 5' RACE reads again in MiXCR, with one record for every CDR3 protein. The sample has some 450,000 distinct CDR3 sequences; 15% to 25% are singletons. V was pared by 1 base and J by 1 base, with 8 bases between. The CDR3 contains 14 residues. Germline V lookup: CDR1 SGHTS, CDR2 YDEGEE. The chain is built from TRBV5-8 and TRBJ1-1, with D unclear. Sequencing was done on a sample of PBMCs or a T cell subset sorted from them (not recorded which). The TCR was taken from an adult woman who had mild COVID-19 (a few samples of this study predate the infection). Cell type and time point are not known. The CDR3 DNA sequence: TGTGCCAGCAGCTTGAACGGTCCGAACACTGAAGCTTTCTTT. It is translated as CASSLNGPNTEAFF. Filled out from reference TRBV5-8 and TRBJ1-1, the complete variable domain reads EAGVTQSPTHLIKTRGQQATLRCSPISGHTSVYWYQQALGLGLQFLLWYDEGEERNRGNFPPRFSGRQFPNYSSELNVNALELEDSALYLCASSLNGPNTEAFFGQGTRLTVV.